The source of this T cell receptor (beta chain) is a study of HIV-infected children after antiretroviral therapy interruption. Turning to the study itself: Interruption-arm sampling covered weeks 0, 12, interruption end (24 or 48), and about 3 years post-study. In continuous treatment, analyzed samples were from weeks 0, 48 and 150.

Unique molecular identifiers were included in an RNA-based 3' RACE TCR library. TCRdb reanalysed the 3' RACE reads using MiXCR and keeps one entry per CDR3 protein. The data show about 89,000 distinct CDR3 sequences, around 6.9% seen once. Noted treatment: PENTA 11 planned treatment interruption arm or continuous ART arm. At least 24 weeks of at least three-drug ART, in children 2 to 15 years. Sorting from thawed PBMCs isolated naive CD4+ CD45RA+ CD45RO- T cells. V shed 1 base, J shed 5 bases, and the junction held 10 bases outside the gene matches. This CDR3 spans 16 amino acids. Germline-derived CDR1 and CDR2 are MGHRA and YSYEKL.

The source of this sequence is a pool of human donors with HIV. The sequenced sample was CD45RA+ CD4+ T cells from PBMCs, pooled from several time points, obtained from a donor given antiretroviral therapy, either interrupted or continuous. Specified subset: naive CD4+ CD45RA+ CD45RO- T cells. This chain links TRBV4-1 with TRBJ2-7; TRBD1 aligns across 8 bases. The CDR3 sequence: CASSQVPQGAVNEQYF. CDR3 in DNA: TGCGCCAGCAGCCAAGTGCCCCAGGGGGCGGTCAACGAGCAGTACTTC.